Below are 21 T cell receptor beta chains sequenced from a single sample in a study of vaccination and CD4 T cells after COVID-19. Researchers used the Oncomine TCR Beta short-read assay to sequence DNA from cultured CD4+ T cells. TCRdb re-analysed the PCR reads in MiXCR, keeping a single row per CDR3 protein. The repertoire holds roughly 9,800 distinct CDR3 sequences, with about 48% as singletons. These receptors lack a known antigen. Stated treatment: roughly 11-day PBMC culture with coronavirus spike peptide pools or control peptides (ViraFEST assay). The source material was CD4+ T cells from blood, cultured in vitro. These receptors originate from a human donor who had recovered from COVID-19.

This clonotype was observed a few times. Relative to the germline gene, one junction end is altered; a read error may explain this. Here the CDR3 DNA reads TGTGCTAGCAGCATTGGGGGGGATCGGGAGACCCAGTACTTC. Encoded protein: CASSIGGDRETQYF. The V call is TRBV7-7, the J call TRBJ2-5, with 7 nucleotides matching TRBD2. The CDR3 is 14 residues long. Germline CDR1 reads SSHAT; CDR2 reads FNYEAQ (reference sequence).

This clonotype has only a few counts. This chain uses TRBV6-1 with TRBJ2-7, with TRBD1 as a possible D gene (6 bases). The CDR3 is 13 residues long. Trimming stripped 6 bases from V and 7 bases from J, with 16 bases between. Germline CDR1 and CDR2: MNHNS and SASEGT. In DNA, the CDR3 is TGTGCCAGCAGCCTCGACAGGATCGGGGAGCAGTACTTC. It is translated as CASSLDRIGEQYF.

The gene calls are TRBV9 and TRBJ1-5; no reliable D call. Germline V gene sequence: CDR1 SGDLS, CDR2 YYNGEE. Trimming took 3 bases from V and 9 from J, leaving 10 bases between them. The CDR3 runs 12 residues. CDR3 sequence (DNA): TGTGCCAGCAGCGCGCCCCACGGGCCCCAGCATTTT. It yields the protein CASSAPHGPQHF.

This clonotype was seen more than once but under ten times. J is TRBJ1-2 and V is TRBV19; D gene unclear. This CDR3 has 16 residues. The germline V gene has CDR1 LNHDA and CDR2 SQIVND (reference sequence). Deletions cut 4 bases from V and 2 bases from J, with 17 bases between. The CDR3 region has the DNA TGTGCCAGTAGTACAGACCGCGGAGGGCGAAACTATGGCTACACCTTC. Amino acid sequence: CASSTDRGGRNYGYTF.

This chain links TRBV30 with TRBJ1-2, with D possibly being TRBD1 (6 bases). The CDR3 runs to 11 residues. Germline values: CDR1 GTSNPN, CDR2 SVGIG (reference sequence). CDR3 bases: TGTCAGGGGAGGACATACTATGGCTACACCTTC. It specifies CQGRTYYGYTF.

As for this clonotype: The junction departs from the called germline gene at one end, perhaps through a read error. This sequence joins TRBV20-1 and TRBJ1-5, with D possibly TRBD1 on 6 matching bases. Germline CDR1 and CDR2: DFQATT and SNEGSKA (reference sequence). This CDR3 region has 14 residues. The CDR3 protein is CGASDDRSNQPQHF. In DNA form, the CDR3 reads TGCGGTGCTAGCGACGACAGGAGCAATCAGCCCCAGCATTTT.

In this sample, this clonotype turned up a few times. The chain links TRBV30 to TRBJ2-3, with D tentatively TRBD2 (5 bases). Trimming removed 3 bases at V and 5 bases at J, with 9 bases between. The CDR3 covers 12 residues. Germline CDR1 GTSNPN, CDR2 SVGIG (reference sequence). For the CDR3, the DNA is TGTGCCTGGAGCCAAGGAGGAGATACGCAGTATTTT. Translated: CAWSQGGDTQYF. Based on the CDR3 plus reference TRBV30 and TRBJ2-3, the full variable domain is SQTIHQWPATLVQPVGSPLSLECTVEGTSNPNLYWYRQAAGRGLQLLFYSVGIGQISSEVPQNLSASRPQDRQFILSSKKLLLSDSGFYLCAWSQGGDTQYFGPGTRLTVL.

This clonotype has just a few counts. This rearrangement joins TRBV19 to TRBJ1-1; 7 nucleotides match TRBD1. V dropped 6 bases and J dropped 3; count of bases not matched to a gene: 4. This CDR3 contains 13 residues. Per germline, CDR1 LNHDA and CDR2 SQIVND (reference sequence). CDR3 nucleotide sequence: TGTGCCAGTAGCCGAACAGGGGACACTGAAGCTTTCTTT. Translating it yields CASSRTGDTEAFF. Full variable domain (remainder filled in from reference TRBV19 and TRBJ1-1): DGGITQSPKYLFRKEGQNVTLSCEQNLNHDAMYWYRQDPGQGLRLIYYSQIVNDFQKGDIAEGYSVSREKKESFPLTVTSAQKNPTAFYLCASSRTGDTEAFFGQGTRLTVV.

The chain is built from TRBV24-1 and TRBJ1-3, with no clear D. The length of the CDR3 is 12 residues. The ends were cut back, 10 bases at V and 9 bases at J, with 15 bases in the middle. CDR1 KGHDR and CDR2 SFDVKD come from the germline V gene. CDR3 protein: CATSDPFGTIYF. Written as DNA, the CDR3 is TGTGCCACAAGCGACCCCTTTGGCACCATATATTTT.

This rearrangement joins TRBV19 to TRBJ2-1; 9 bases align to TRBD2. CDR1 LNHDA and CDR2 SQIVND come from the germline V gene (reference sequence). The V segment lost 3 bases and the J segment 10 bases; nucleotides outside the gene matches: 13. The CDR3 is made up of 16 amino acids. CDR3 sequence reads: CASSIQFPAGGREQFF. CDR3 in DNA: TGTGCCAGTAGTATCCAATTTCCAGCGGGGGGCCGAGAGCAGTTCTTC.

This sequence joins TRBV6-5 and TRBJ1-2, with D unresolved. CDR3 length: 13 residues. Per the germline V gene, CDR1 is MNHEY and CDR2 is SVGAGI. V was shortened by 4 bases and J by 5 bases, with 11 bases between the two germline ends. CDR3 sequence reads: CASSSSTGYGYTF. CDR3 nucleotides: TGTGCCAGCAGTTCTTCCACTGGTTATGGCTACACCTTC.

This sequence joins TRBV20-1 and TRBJ2-3; maybe TRBD1 (5 bases). V shed 6 bases and J shed 5 bases, with 15 bases lying between them. CDR1 DFQATT and CDR2 SNEGSKA come from the germline V gene (reference sequence). The CDR3 runs to 13 residues. CDR3 loop: CSARRRGVDTQYF. CDR3 bases: TGCAGTGCCAGACGTAGGGGTGTAGATACGCAGTATTTT.

This clonotype came up a few times. The rearrangement links TRBV20-1 to TRBJ2-7; 9 nucleotides match TRBD2. CDR1 is DFQATT and CDR2 is SNEGSKA in the germline V gene (reference sequence). The CDR3 length is 14 residues. V dropped 8 bases and J dropped 2; count of bases not matched to a gene: 10. CDR3 nucleotides: TGCAGTCTTCTATCCAGCGGGAGGACCTACGAGCAGTACTTC. Translating gives CSLLSSGRTYEQYF.

The gene calls are TRBV20-1 and TRBJ2-3; 9 nucleotides match TRBD1. V shed 6 bases, J shed 3 bases, and the junction held 13 bases outside the gene matches. This CDR3 is 16 amino acids long. CDR1 is DFQATT and CDR2 is SNEGSKA in the germline V gene (reference sequence). CDR3 protein: CSAGLRTGAWTDTQYF. In DNA, the CDR3 is TGCAGTGCCGGCTTGAGGACAGGGGCTTGGACAGATACGCAGTATTTT.

This chain joins TRBV7-6 and TRBJ2-1, with D maybe TRBD2 (6 bases). The CDR3 has 15 amino acids. Germline loops: CDR1 SGHVS, CDR2 FNYEAQ. Trimming pared 4 bases from V and 9 bases from J, leaving 19 bases between. The CDR3 nucleotides are TGTGCCAGCAGCTCAGGCCGGGGGAGCCGAAGTGAGCAGTTCTTC. Amino acid sequence: CASSSGRGSRSEQFF.

V gene TRBV10-1 combines with J gene TRBJ2-2, with D perhaps TRBD2 (5 bases). This CDR3 is built from 13 residues. CDR1 WNHNN and CDR2 SYGVQD come from the germline V gene (reference sequence). V was shortened by 9 bases and J by 1 base, with 9 bases between the two germline ends. The CDR3 DNA reads as TGCGCCAGTCGAGGGCGGAACACCGGGGAGCTGTTTTTT. Its translation: CASRGRNTGELFF.

The genes are TRBV20-1 and TRBJ2-3; TRBD2 matches at 10 bases. Germline CDR1 reads DFQATT; CDR2 reads SNEGSKA (reference sequence). V lost 2 bases to trimming and J lost 1 base; unmatched junction nucleotides: 15. The CDR3 consists of 19 residues. The CDR3 loop reads CSARWGLRLAGWGTDTQYF. Here the CDR3 DNA reads TGCAGTGCTAGATGGGGCCTAAGACTAGCGGGTTGGGGCACAGATACGCAGTATTTT.

The chain links TRBV7-8 to TRBJ2-5; 8 bases agree with TRBD1. The CDR3 consists of 15 residues. Per the germline V gene, CDR1 is SGHVS and CDR2 is FQNEAQ. Losses at the gene ends were 5 bases for V and 5 bases for J; bases not matched to a gene: 10. The CDR3 DNA sequence: TGTGCCAGCAGCCGAAAGAGGGACAGGTGGGAGACCCAGTACTTC. Its translation is CASSRKRDRWETQYF.

The chain uses TRBV5-1 and TRBJ1-2; the D is unclear. This CDR3 is built from 16 residues. Germline V gene sequence: CDR1 SGHRS, CDR2 YFSETQ. V was cut by 2 bases and J by 8 bases, with 22 bases left in between. CDR3 protein: CASSFDSGKPHVGYTF. Written as DNA, the CDR3 is TGCGCCAGCAGCTTTGATTCGGGGAAGCCCCACGTCGGCTACACCTTC.

There are a few counts of this clonotype. The chain carries TRBV20-1 and TRBJ1-2; D not resolved. The CDR3 sequence is 11 residues long. Germline CDR1 and CDR2: DFQATT and SNEGSKA (reference sequence). The V end lost 3 bases, the J end lost 7 bases, and 9 bases lay between the germline ends. The CDR3 DNA follows: TGCAGTGCTAGGGGATTCTCTGGCTACACCTTC. It codes for CSARGFSGYTF.

This clonotype was observed a few times. The chain combines TRBV20-1 with TRBJ2-3; D is undetermined. The CDR3 has 15 residues. V gave up 0 bases and J gave up 4 bases, with 14 bases separating them. Germline V lookup: CDR1 DFQATT, CDR2 SNEGSKA (reference sequence). The CDR3 DNA sequence: TGCAGTGCTAGAGAGAGCTACGGAAAGGCAGATACGCAGTATTTT. Its translation: CSARESYGKADTQYF.